The sequence of this T cell receptor (beta chain) was determined in a study of blood T cells in healthy people across ages (dated by TCRdb to between 2014 and 2017). Background on the whole study: Template switching captured roughly one uniquely barcoded TCR beta cDNA molecule per two T cells in model experiments. To track age-related changes in TCR beta repertoire diversity, the study relied on deep sequencing normalized with unique cDNA molecular identifiers. The donors were divided into four age groups: young (average approximately 15 years), middle-aged (about 40), aged (about 56) and long-lived (about 84). To avoid experimental bias, donors of different ages were spread randomly across the sequencing lanes. For two donors (one aged 18 to 30 and one aged 80 or older), the study analyzed two additional independent replicas of 1 million unique cDNA reads from the same blood draw. The full study reports these points: The percentage of naive T cells measured by flow cytometry correlated strongly with observed TCR beta diversity. Because the CMV infection status of the donors was unknown, age-related changes in expanded clonotypes may potentially have been confounded. Since profiling was done on bulk unsorted PBMCs, naive and antigen-experienced compartments could not be conclusively compared. Estimates of total diversity based on one million sequenced T cells were considered lower bounds and underestimates. Compared with the aged group, the long-lived group had more naive CD4+ T cells, fewer expanded clones and increased TCR diversity, suggesting age selection. Observed TCR beta diversity per million T cells fell roughly linearly with age, and a significant reduction was already apparent by age roughly 40.

The library was prepared using 5' RACE. Instrument used: Illumina HiSeq 2500. A second PCR of about 6 to 11 cycles was run with a J-beta primer mix and a sample-barcoded 5' primer. Each TCR beta cDNA molecule received a unique molecular identifier from a template-switch 5' adaptor carrying 12 random nucleotides. At least 2.5 million CDR3-containing paired-end reads were obtained from each sample. First-strand cDNA was synthesized from all RNA with the Mint cDNA synthesis kit, primed by a TRBC-specific oligonucleotide. After uracil-DNA glycosylase treatment, a first 18-cycle PCR used universal primers M1SS and BC2_uni_R on all cDNA. Regarding the original processing steps: Each sample was normalized by randomly selecting 1 million high-quality reads, each carrying a distinct molecular identifier. Reads sharing molecular identifiers were discarded rather than binned into consensus sequences. MiTCR, set to a Q25 quality threshold and the strictest error-elimination algorithm, was used for CDR3 identification, clonotype clustering and error correction. A nonparametric unseen species model with Euler transformation was used to estimate a lower bound on total TCR beta diversity. Starting from the raw public reads, TCRdb applied fastp trimming at Q25, assembled clones with MiXCR and retained in-frame beta chains. Identical CDR3 proteins give one entry, which carries the most common genes and DNA. V and J calls and clone size were set by TCRdb, not the authors. Within this sample are approximately 1,000,000 distinct CDR3 sequences, with 35% to 40% of them counted one time only. About an eighth of the sample rests with the top ten.

The donors were 40 or so Caucasian individuals from Russia, aged roughly 6 to 100 years, who were systemically healthy. Each donor gave approximately 9.3 milliliters of peripheral blood, collected into EDTA-treated Vacutainer tubes. PBMCs were isolated by Ficoll-Paque density-gradient centrifugation, with at least 6 million obtained per sample. Total RNA was extracted from PBMCs with Trizol reagent, with at least 5.5 micrograms obtained per sample. Naive CD45RAhigh/CD27high T cell percentages were measured by flow cytometry on a PBMC aliquot from every donor. About this clonotype itself: Its target antigen remains unknown. No base quality values were provided; no much bigger clone lies one nucleotide off.

Including the terminal cysteine and phenylalanine, the CDR3 comprises 14 residues. The read is trimmed to its CDR3 DNA, 42 bases read in frame from base 1. Per the germline V gene, MNHEY is the CDR1 and SVGAGI is the CDR2. Trimming takes 11 bases off V and 0 bases off J; junction bases not matched to a gene: 7. The V and J genes are TRBV6-5 and TRBJ1-5, with TRBD1 identical over 7 junction bases. The TCR comes from a man aged 18 to 29 in good health. The sequenced sample consisted of blood. CDR3 loop: CAVGGTASNQPQHF. The nucleotide sequence reads as follows: TGTGCCGTAGGGGGGACAGCTAGCAATCAGCCCCAGCATTTT.